This T cell receptor beta chain was retrieved from a study of CD8 T cells in Susac syndrome. Whole-study results and caveats: The number of individuals included in the study's TCR sequencing and HLA analysis was acknowledged as relatively small.

This clonotype has just a few counts. Its cognate antigen is unknown. Sequencing of TCR beta, carried out with a high-throughput approach, was applied to CD8+ and CD4+ T cells from the blood. Isolation of CD8+ and CD4+ T cells was performed negatively, whereas enrichment of TEMRA cells was done by FACS. CDR1 and CDR2 from the germline V gene are LGHNA and YNFKEQ. Germline trimming cut 5 bases from V and 0 bases from J; bases unmatched to any gene: 7. The CDR3 sequence is 16 residues long. Reverse transcription used about 0.45 to 1 ug RNA and random hexamers. TCR beta CDR3 was amplified by immunoSEQ covering 54 Vbeta and 13 Jbeta. TCRdb itself ran the immunoSEQ multiplex PCR reads through MiXCR, one entry per CDR3 protein. The sample has around 200,000 distinct CDR3 sequences, 95% seen once.

The receptor was derived from a human donor with multiple sclerosis. The V gene is TRBV4-2, the J gene TRBJ2-3, with TRBD2 matching over 8 bases. The source material was CD4+ T cells from PBMCs. This chain's CDR3 is CASSTSIAGSTDTQYF. In DNA form, the CDR3 reads TGTGCCAGCAGCACCTCAATAGCGGGGAGCACAGATACGCAGTATTTT.